One sample yielded the 11 T cell receptor beta chains listed below, sequenced in a study of shared clonotypes between healthy human individuals. Assay: immunoSEQ multiplex PCR; the TCRdb copy retains only in-frame clones and omits some. The table records some 360,000 clones, about 70% of them present only once. What was sequenced was memory CD4+ T cells sorted from blood. Specified subset: CD45RA-negative fraction. All receptors derive from a man aged 25-45 years in good health.

This clone showed up just once. Additional DNA sequences in this sample encode the identical CDR3. V gene TRBV7-2 combines with J gene TRBJ1-2; D is possibly TRBD1 (5 bases). Germline V gene sequence: CDR1 SGHTA, CDR2 FQGNSA. Trimming took 2 bases from V and 8 from J, leaving 9 bases between them. This CDR3 is built from 12 residues. As DNA, the CDR3 is TGTGCCAGCAGCTTACAGGGTGGGGGCTACACCTTC. This sequence encodes CASSLQGGGYTF. Full variable domain (outside the CDR3, taken from reference TRBV7-2 and TRBJ1-2): GAGVSQSPSNKVTEKGKDVELRCDPISGHTALYWYRQSLGQGLEFLIYFQGNSAPDKSGLPSDRFSAERTGGSVSTLTIQRTQQEDSAVYLCASSLQGGGYTFGSGTRLTVV.

In nucleotides, the CDR3 is TGTGCCAGCAGCTTAGGAAAAACAGGGACCCAAGAGACCCAGTACTTC. It codes for CASSLGKTGTQETQYF. The V gene is TRBV7-6, the J gene TRBJ2-5; weak D call: TRBD1 (6 bases). Germline loops: CDR1 SGHVS, CDR2 FNYEAQ. The CDR3 extends over 16 amino acids. Trimming took 1 base from V and 1 from J, leaving 13 bases between them. Looking up the rest from reference TRBV7-6 and TRBJ2-5 gives the full variable domain: GAGVSQSPRYKVTKRGQDVALRCDPISGHVSLYWYRQALGQGPEFLTYFNYEAQQDKSGLPNDRFSAERPEGSISTLTIQRTEQRDSAMYRCASSLGKTGTQETQYFGPGTRLLVL.

V usage is TRBV5-4 and J usage is TRBJ2-3; TRBD2 matches 13 bases. Germline V gene sequence: CDR1 SGHNT, CDR2 YYREEE (reference sequence). There are 18 residues in the CDR3. J gave up 1 base and V 4 bases, and 9 bases lay outside the gene matches. CDR3 nucleotides: TGTGCCAGCAGCGCGGGACTAGCGGGGCTGGGGGGCACAGATACGCAGTATTTT. Amino acids: CASSAGLAGLGGTDTQYF.

This chain connects TRBV6-1 to TRBJ1-5, with TRBD1 matching over 9 bases. V trimming: 6 bases; J trimming: 3 bases; junction bases outside the gene matches: 6. The germline V gene encodes CDR1 MNHNS and CDR2 SASEGT. The CDR3 is made up of 15 amino acids. In DNA, the CDR3 is TGTGCCAGCAGCCCGGACAGGGGTGACAATCAGCCCCAGCATTTT. Translating gives CASSPDRGDNQPQHF.

This chain links TRBV27 with TRBJ2-1; D is ambiguous. There are 16 residues in the CDR3. The V gene's germline CDR1 is MNHEY and CDR2 SMNVEV (reference sequence). The V and J ends lost 2 bases and 4 bases respectively, with 15 bases between them. CDR3 residues: CASSLSGTETYNEQFF. The CDR3 DNA reads TGTGCCAGCAGTTTAAGTGGAACAGAGACTTACAATGAGCAGTTCTTC.

The V and J genes are TRBV2 and TRBJ2-5; D possibly corresponds to TRBD1 (6 bases). V dropped 6 bases and J dropped 5 bases, with 19 bases sitting between them. CDR1 and CDR2 (germline): SNHLY, FYNNEI. CDR3 length: 15 amino acids. CDR3 in DNA: TGTGCCAGCAGCATAGACACAGGGAACGCTGAGACCCAGTACTTC. It specifies CASSIDTGNAETQYF.

Comments on this clone: This specimen includes other DNA sequences encoding the same CDR3. The rearrangement joins TRBV11-2 to TRBJ2-7, with 8 bases matching TRBD1. The CDR3 runs 13 residues. V trimming: 4 bases; J trimming: 4 bases; junction bases outside the gene matches: 3. Germline V gene lookup returns CDR1 SGHAT and CDR2 FQNNGV. CDR3 protein: CASSSYRGYEQYF. CDR3 nucleotide sequence: TGTGCCAGCAGCTCTTACAGGGGGTACGAGCAGTACTTC.

V is TRBV28 and J is TRBJ1-3; D is unresolved. CDR1 is MDHEN and CDR2 is SYDVKM in the germline V gene. Between the trimmed V and J ends, which lost 5 bases and 2 bases, there was a span of 7 bases. The CDR3 spans 13 residues. Written as DNA, the CDR3 is TGTGCCAGCAGTGTGGGGACTGGAAACACCATATATTTT. Its translation: CASSVGTGNTIYF.

Notes on this clone: Different DNA sequences within this sample yield the same CDR3. The V and J genes are TRBV6-5 and TRBJ1-2; maybe TRBD1 (6 bases). This CDR3 spans 13 amino acids. Trimming removed 7 bases at V and 3 bases at J, with 12 bases between. Germline V gives CDR1 MNHEY, CDR2 SVGAGI. CDR3 residues: CASTRGQYYGYTF. The CDR3 DNA reads TGTGCCAGCACTAGGGGACAATACTATGGCTACACCTTC.

V gene TRBV5-5 combines with J gene TRBJ1-4; a weak D match, TRBD1 (6 bases). The CDR3 is made up of 16 amino acids. Trimming took off 2 bases at V and 3 bases at J, with 14 bases between the two ends. Germline V gene lookup returns CDR1 SGHKS and CDR2 YYEKEE (reference sequence). The CDR3 here is CASSFPTGTSNEKLFF. The CDR3 DNA reads TGTGCCAGCAGCTTCCCAACCGGGACATCTAATGAAAAACTGTTTTTT.

The rearrangement uses TRBV27 and TRBJ2-1; D is uncertain. V was clipped by 3 bases and J by 9 bases, with 24 bases between them. CDR1 MNHEY and CDR2 SMNVEV come from the germline V gene (reference sequence). The CDR3 extends over 17 amino acids. The CDR3 nucleotides are TGTGCCAGCAGTTTGTATGTGGGTCCCTTTCAAGCCGCTGAGCAGTTCTTC. This sequence encodes CASSLYVGPFQAAEQFF.